A single sample is the source of the 23 T cell receptor beta chains below, sequenced in a study of blood T cell repertoires in COVID-19. Sequencing used immunoSEQ multiplex PCR; TCRdb keeps in-frame clones, though not all of them. The data hold under 350,000 clones, with about 89% observed a single time. The sample comprised PBMCs or T cells enriched from blood (not recorded which). The receptors derive from a woman in her thirties or forties who had recovered from COVID-19.

V and J are TRBV19 and TRBJ1-6; tentatively, D is TRBD1 (6 bases). Trimming took off 1 base at V and 9 bases at J, with 13 bases between the two ends. The CDR3 is made up of 15 amino acids. Germline loops: CDR1 LNHDA, CDR2 SQIVND (reference sequence). CDR3 region: CASSIAGERISPLHF. CDR3 DNA sequence: TGTGCCAGTAGTATAGCAGGGGAGAGGATTTCACCCCTCCACTTT.

This chain links TRBV4-1 with TRBJ1-5; 7 nucleotides align to TRBD1. Germline CDR1 reads MGHRA; CDR2 reads YSYEKL. V was pared by 1 base and J by 2 bases, with 5 bases of the junction left unmatched. The CDR3 has 16 amino acids. Here the CDR3 DNA reads TGCGCCAGCAGCCAAGGGGGGGACAGACGCAATCAGCCCCAGCATTTT. Translating it yields CASSQGGDRRNQPQHF.

The V gene is TRBV13, the J gene TRBJ2-7, with 16 positions matching TRBD2. The CDR3 consists of 16 residues. Per the germline V gene, CDR1 is PRHDT and CDR2 is FYEKMQ (reference sequence). Trimming removed 5 bases from V and 6 bases from J; junction bases left unmatched: 7. The CDR3 sequence: CASSRSGTSGRAEQYF. The DNA for the CDR3 is TGTGCCAGCAGCCGTTCCGGGACTAGCGGGAGGGCCGAGCAGTACTTC.

This clone was seen a few times. The rearrangement uses TRBV30 and TRBJ1-2; 8 bases map to TRBD1. Looked up from germline, CDR1 is GTSNPN and CDR2 is SVGIG (reference sequence). V gave up 5 bases and J gave up 8 bases; unmatched junction bases: 7. The CDR3 is made up of 12 amino acids. Here the CDR3 reads CAWPDREGGYTF. The CDR3 region has the DNA TGTGCCTGGCCGGACAGGGAAGGGGGCTACACCTTC.

V and J are TRBV7-2 and TRBJ2-7, with D possibly being TRBD1 (5 bases). The V gene lost 1 base and the J gene lost 2 bases, with 9 bases spanning the gap. CDR1 is SGHTA, CDR2 FQGNSA, per germline. The CDR3 is 14 residues long. This CDR3 is CASSLEGITYEQYF. Written as DNA, the CDR3 is TGTGCCAGCAGCTTAGAGGGGATTACCTACGAGCAGTACTTC.

The chain carries TRBV30 and TRBJ1-2; D uncertain. V was cut by 2 bases and J by 2 bases, with 9 bases left in between. This CDR3 has 13 residues. Germline CDR1 is GTSNPN and CDR2 is SVGIG (reference sequence). CDR3: CAWSPRGNYGYTF. CDR3 sequence (DNA): TGTGCCTGGAGTCCCCGCGGAAACTATGGCTACACCTTC.

The J gene is TRBJ2-6, the V gene TRBV18; 8 bases match TRBD1. Trimming at V came to 6 bases and at J to 0 bases, leaving 7 bases not matched to a gene. CDR1 is KGHSH, CDR2 LQKENI, per germline. The CDR3 runs 17 residues. The CDR3 region has the DNA TGTGCCAGCTCCCCAGGACAGGGCAACTCTGGGGCCAACGTCCTGACTTTC. It yields the protein CASSPGQGNSGANVLTF.

This clone was recorded once. In DNA form, the CDR3 reads TGTGCCTGGAGTACTAGCGTCCCCGAGACCCAGTACTTC. Its translation is CAWSTSVPETQYF. This chain uses TRBV30 with TRBJ2-5; 7 positions match TRBD2. The ends lost 2 bases at V and 5 bases at J; junction bases unmatched: 5. Looked up from germline, CDR1 is GTSNPN and CDR2 is SVGIG (reference sequence). This CDR3 contains 13 residues.

This clone was observed a single time. The rearrangement links TRBV6-5 to TRBJ1-5; 7 bases are a match to TRBD1. The germline CDR1 and CDR2 sequences are MNHEY and SVGAGI. V shed 5 bases, J shed 1 base, and the junction held 5 bases outside the gene matches. This CDR3 has 15 residues. The CDR3 is CASSIDRASNQPQHF. In DNA, the CDR3 is TGTGCCAGCAGTATCGACAGGGCGAGCAATCAGCCCCAGCATTTT.

This clone occurred a few times. The rearrangement joins TRBV6-1 to TRBJ2-3; 8 bases are shared with TRBD2. CDR1 is MNHNS and CDR2 is SASEGT in the germline V gene. V was clipped by 3 bases and J by 2 bases; unmatched bases: 1. The length of the CDR3 is 14 residues. The CDR3 sequence: CASSDGRATDTQYF. Written as DNA, the CDR3 is TGTGCCAGCAGTGACGGGAGGGCCACAGATACGCAGTATTTT.

The chain recombines TRBV7-2 with TRBJ1-2; TRBD1 aligns across 7 bases. Trimming cost V 2 bases and J 7 bases; bases outside gene matches: 7. Per the germline V gene, CDR1 is SGHTA and CDR2 is FQGNSA. This CDR3 spans 14 amino acids. CDR3: CASSLQSRQGGYTF. The CDR3 DNA follows: TGTGCCAGCAGCTTACAGTCTCGACAGGGTGGCTACACCTTC. Based on the CDR3 plus reference TRBV7-2 and TRBJ1-2, the full variable domain is GAGVSQSPSNKVTEKGKDVELRCDPISGHTALYWYRQSLGQGLEFLIYFQGNSAPDKSGLPSDRFSAERTGGSVSTLTIQRTQQEDSAVYLCASSLQSRQGGYTFGSGTRLTVV.

This clone was detected only once. V usage is TRBV2 and J usage is TRBJ1-6; a possible D gene is TRBD1 (6 bases). This CDR3 is built from 15 residues. V shed 7 bases and J shed 8 bases, with 18 bases lying between them. CDR1 and CDR2 from the germline V gene are SNHLY and FYNNEI. The CDR3 sequence is CASTEPNRDHSPLHF. The CDR3 bases are TGTGCCAGCACCGAACCCAACAGGGACCATTCACCCCTCCACTTT.

The chain uses TRBV30 and TRBJ1-2; D unclear. There are 11 residues in the CDR3. With 3 bases removed from V and 7 bases from J, the gap between germline ends came to 9 bases. The germline V gene encodes CDR1 GTSNPN and CDR2 SVGIG (reference sequence). The CDR3 reads CAWSALVGYTF. The DNA of the CDR3 is TGTGCCTGGAGCGCTTTAGTTGGCTACACCTTC. The entire variable domain, with the rest obtained from reference TRBV30 and TRBJ1-2, is as follows: SQTIHQWPATLVQPVGSPLSLECTVEGTSNPNLYWYRQAAGRGLQLLFYSVGIGQISSEVPQNLSASRPQDRQFILSSKKLLLSDSGFYLCAWSALVGYTFGSGTRLTVV.

The J gene is TRBJ1-2, the V gene TRBV7-2, with 10 bases matching TRBD1. V dropped 4 bases and J dropped 4; count of bases not matched to a gene: 12. Germline CDR1 SGHTA, CDR2 FQGNSA. The length of the CDR3 is 17 residues. As DNA, the CDR3 is TGTGCCAGCAGCTATAACCCGGGACAGGGGTTCGGCTATGGCTACACCTTC. It encodes CASSYNPGQGFGYGYTF.

V gene TRBV21-1 combines with J gene TRBJ2-7; TRBD2 is the table's D call, not checked against the DNA. TRBV21-1 is a listed pseudogene. The CDR3 runs 16 residues. This CDR3 reads CASSKSGLAGNYEQYF. DNA for the CDR3: TGTGCCAGCAGCAAATCGGGGCTAGCGGGGAACTACGAGCAGTACTTC.

The chain employs TRBV7-9 and TRBJ2-3; D may be TRBD2 (7 bases). Trimming pared 2 bases from V and 3 bases from J, leaving 21 bases between. Germline values: CDR1 SEHNR, CDR2 FQNEAQ (reference sequence). The CDR3 has 18 residues. The CDR3 protein is CASSLPRAGASSTDTQYF. The DNA for the CDR3 is TGTGCCAGCAGCTTACCAAGGGCGGGGGCCAGCTCAACAGATACGCAGTATTTT.

V is TRBV7-9 and J is TRBJ2-3; TRBD2 matches at 7 bases. Losses at the gene ends were 4 bases for V and 3 bases for J; bases not matched to a gene: 10. This CDR3 region has 16 residues. Germline V gene lookup returns CDR1 SEHNR and CDR2 FQNEAQ (reference sequence). The CDR3 reads CASSSRSGVGTDTQYF. CDR3 in DNA: TGTGCCAGCAGCTCCAGAAGCGGGGTAGGAACAGATACGCAGTATTTT. Full variable domain (outside the CDR3, taken from reference TRBV7-9 and TRBJ2-3): DTGVSQNPRHKITKRGQNVTFRCDPISEHNRLYWYRQTLGQGPEFLTYFQNEAQLEKSRLLSDRFSAERPKGSFSTLEIQRTEQGDSAMYLCASSSRSGVGTDTQYFGPGTRLTVL.

In nucleotides, the CDR3 is TGTGCCAGTAGCCAGGGACAGGGAAGGGCGCCCCAGCATTTT. Its protein product is CASSQGQGRAPQHF. V gene TRBV19 combines with J gene TRBJ1-5, with 9 bases matching TRBD1. The germline V gene encodes CDR1 LNHDA and CDR2 SQIVND (reference sequence). The CDR3 extends over 14 amino acids. Trimming removed 6 bases from V and 9 bases from J; junction bases left unmatched: 9.

The chain carries TRBV30 and TRBJ1-2; TRBD1 matches at 7 bases. V lost 5 bases to trimming and J lost 3 bases; unmatched junction nucleotides: 12. The CDR3 is made up of 15 amino acids. Germline values: CDR1 GTSNPN, CDR2 SVGIG (reference sequence). In DNA, the CDR3 is TGTGCCTGGGCCCGACAGGGACCCGAGGACTATGGCTACACCTTC. Protein product: CAWARQGPEDYGYTF.

To note about this clone: One junction end does not reproduce the germline sequence, and a read error may be involved. The chain uses TRBV10-2 and TRBJ2-1, with 12 bases aligning to TRBD2. This CDR3 has 14 amino acids. CDR1 WSHSY and CDR2 SAAADI come from the germline V gene. For the CDR3, the DNA is TGCGCCAGCAGTGACCCCCGGACTAGCGGGGACTATATCTTC. Protein product: CASSDPRTSGDYIF.

The chain links TRBV18 to TRBJ2-2; 7 nucleotides align to TRBD1. V shed 6 bases and J 7 bases; nucleotides not matched to a gene: 8. Germline CDR1 reads KGHSH; CDR2 reads LQKENI. CDR3 size: 14 residues. The DNA of the CDR3 is TGTGCCAGCTCGTTCGGGACAGACGGCGGGGAGCTGTTTTTT. It is translated as CASSFGTDGGELFF.

V is TRBV10-3 and J is TRBJ2-2; 8 nucleotides align to TRBD1. This CDR3 has 15 residues. The germline CDR1 and CDR2 sequences are ENHRY and SYGVKD. V shed 4 bases and J 5 bases; nucleotides not matched to a gene: 6. The CDR3 loop reads CAISGSGGATGELFF. The CDR3 bases are TGTGCCATCAGTGGGTCAGGGGGCGCAACCGGGGAGCTGTTTTTT.

This sequence joins TRBV14 and TRBJ1-2; TRBD1 matches at 7 bases. J gave up 2 bases and V 3 bases, and 6 bases lay outside the gene matches. CDR1 and CDR2 from the germline V gene are SGHDN and FVKESK. The CDR3 loop spans 15 amino acids. The CDR3 here is CASSQTKQGNYGYTF. The CDR3 coding sequence is TGTGCCAGCAGCCAGACTAAACAGGGGAACTATGGCTACACCTTC.